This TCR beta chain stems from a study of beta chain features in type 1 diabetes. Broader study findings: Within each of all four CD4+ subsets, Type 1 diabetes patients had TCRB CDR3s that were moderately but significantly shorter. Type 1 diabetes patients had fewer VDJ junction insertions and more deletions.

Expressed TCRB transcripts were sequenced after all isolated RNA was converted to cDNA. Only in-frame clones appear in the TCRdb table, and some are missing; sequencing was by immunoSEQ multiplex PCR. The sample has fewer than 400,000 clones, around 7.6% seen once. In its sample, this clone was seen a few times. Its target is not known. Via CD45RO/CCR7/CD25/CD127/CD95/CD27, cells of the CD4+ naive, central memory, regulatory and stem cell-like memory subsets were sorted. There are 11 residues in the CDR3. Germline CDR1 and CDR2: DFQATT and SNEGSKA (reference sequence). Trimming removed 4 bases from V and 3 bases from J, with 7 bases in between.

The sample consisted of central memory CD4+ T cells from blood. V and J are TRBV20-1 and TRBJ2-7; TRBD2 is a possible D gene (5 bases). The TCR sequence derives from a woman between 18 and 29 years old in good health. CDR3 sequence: CSATSGYEQYF. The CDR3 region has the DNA TGCAGTGCTACCAGCGGCTACGAGCAGTACTTC.